This TCR beta chain was recorded in a study of blood T cells in healthy people across ages. The second PCR ran roughly 6 to 11 cycles with a sample-barcoded 5' primer and J-beta primers. Each CDR3 protein is one row after TCRdb ran MiXCR on the 5' RACE reads. The data contain 1.5 million to 2 million distinct CDR3 sequences, about two fifths of them singletons. The sequenced sample consisted of blood. This clonotype was sampled from a human donor in good health.

The CDR3 region is CASSQRVLSYEQYF. The DNA for the CDR3 is TGTGCCAGCAGCCAGCGGGTCCTCTCCTACGAGCAGTACTTC. The chain combines TRBV6-2 or TRBV6-3 with TRBJ2-7, with D possibly matching TRBD2 (6 bases). From germline, CDR1 is MNHEY and CDR2 SVGEGT. V dropped 6 bases and J dropped 0 bases, with 12 bases sitting between them. CDR3 length: 14 amino acids.